The 17 T cell receptor beta chains listed next were all sequenced from one sample in a study of blood T cells in healthy people across ages (dated by TCRdb to about 2015). The receptor library was made with 5' RACE. Reads for this sample came from an Illumina HiSeq 2500. A second PCR of roughly 7 to 12 cycles was run with a J-beta primer mix and a sample-barcoded 5' primer. The public reads were run again by TCRdb, first through fastp at Q25 and then through MiXCR, and only productive beta chains were kept. A single entry per CDR3 protein holds the most common genes and DNA from its merged rows. This sample lists 720,000 or so distinct CDR3 sequences; around two fifths were detected once. Around 32% of the sample lies in the top ten. The source material was blood. These receptors were taken from an elderly man in good health.

The gene calls are TRBV12-3 or TRBV12-4 and TRBJ2-3; TRBD2 aligns across 7 bases. Trimming at V came to 2 bases and at J to 4 bases, leaving 6 bases not matched to a gene. The CDR3 has 15 residues. CDR3 protein: CASSLTGRESDTQYF. Written as DNA, the CDR3 is TGTGCCAGCAGTTTAACGGGGAGGGAATCAGATACGCAGTATTTT.

CDR3 residues: CASSSQQGAGYGYTF. The CDR3 bases are TGTGCCAGCAGCTCGCAACAGGGGGCCGGCTATGGCTACACCTTC. The chain combines TRBV7-3 with TRBJ1-2; 9 nucleotides agree with TRBD1. With V trimmed by 4 bases and J by 4 bases, 7 bases remained unmatched. The CDR3 sequence is 15 residues long. CDR1 SGHTA and CDR2 FQGTGA come from the germline V gene.

The rearrangement joins TRBV24-1 to TRBJ2-3; 9 bases agree with TRBD2. V shed 4 bases and J 1 base; nucleotides not matched to a gene: 8. Germline V gene data show CDR1 as KGHDR and CDR2 as SFDVKD. This CDR3 has 17 residues. The CDR3 sequence: CATSDPSAGGGTDTQYF. The CDR3 DNA sequence: TGTGCCACCAGTGACCCCTCAGCGGGAGGTGGCACAGATACGCAGTATTTT.

The chain has TRBV11-2 and TRBJ2-2; the D gene is possibly TRBD1 (5 bases). The CDR3 is 15 residues long. Trimming took off 5 bases at V and 0 bases at J, with 10 bases between the two ends. Germline V lookup: CDR1 SGHAT, CDR2 FQNNGV. The CDR3 spells CASSPGHPNTGELFF. In nucleotides, the CDR3 is TGTGCCAGCAGCCCCGGACACCCGAACACCGGGGAGCTGTTTTTT.

At least ten counts were recorded for this clonotype. The chain is built from TRBV20-1 and TRBJ2-5; 7 positions match TRBD1. The germline CDR1 and CDR2 sequences are DFQATT and SNEGSKA (reference sequence). Losses at the gene ends were 0 bases for V and 1 base for J; bases not matched to a gene: 5. This CDR3 comprises 15 residues. The CDR3 reads CSARDAGTAQETQYF. The CDR3, as DNA: TGCAGTGCTAGAGACGCCGGGACAGCCCAAGAGACCCAGTACTTC.

Concerning this clonotype: With a much larger clone just one base away, this may be a read error. The chain joins TRBV4-1 to TRBJ2-5, with D maybe TRBD1 (6 bases). The last part of the DNA fits TRBJ2-7 better; the J call may be wrong. There are 15 residues in the CDR3. From germline, CDR1 is MGHRA and CDR2 YSYEKL. CDR3: CASSQSGDTNHEQYF. CDR3 DNA sequence: TGCGCCAGCAGCCAATCTGGGGACACCAACCACGAGCAGTACTTC.

The rearrangement links TRBV20-1 to TRBJ2-1; possible D gene TRBD2, 6 bases. Germline V gene lookup returns CDR1 DFQATT and CDR2 SNEGSKA (reference sequence). The CDR3 runs 14 residues. Between the trimmed V and J ends, which lost 2 bases and 0 bases, there was a span of 8 bases. The DNA for the CDR3 is TGCAGTGCTAGACGGGAGCGCTCCTACAATGAGCAGTTCTTC. Amino acid sequence: CSARRERSYNEQFF.

The chain uses TRBV7-2 and TRBJ2-7; 9 bases are a match to TRBD1. This CDR3 is built from 17 residues. The germline V gene encodes CDR1 SGHTA and CDR2 FQGNSA. Losses at the gene ends were 1 base for V and 0 bases for J; bases not matched to a gene: 7. The CDR3 loop reads CASSLDSAGQGSYEQYF. Written as DNA, the CDR3 is TGTGCCAGCAGCTTAGACTCCGCGGGACAGGGCTCCTACGAGCAGTACTTC.

The gene calls are TRBV5-1 and TRBJ2-1; D possibly uses TRBD1 or TRBD2 (5 bases each). The CDR3 loop spans 15 amino acids. Germline V gene lookup returns CDR1 SGHRS and CDR2 YFSETQ. The V end lost 5 bases, the J end lost 10 bases, and 22 bases lay between the germline ends. CDR3 sequence (DNA): TGCGCCAGCAGTCAGAACCTCGGGACGGATGAGGAGCAGTTCTTC. Amino acids: CASSQNLGTDEEQFF.

This clonotype was counted only a few times. For the CDR3, the DNA is TGTGCCAGCAGTTTTTCTACTAGCGGGGACTCCTACGAGCAGTACTTC. It translates to CASSFSTSGDSYEQYF. This chain connects TRBV27 to TRBJ2-7, with TRBD2 identical over 10 bases. V lost 3 bases and J lost 0; bases outside the gene matches: 5. CDR3 length: 16 residues. Germline V gives CDR1 MNHEY, CDR2 SMNVEV (reference sequence).

This sequence joins TRBV9 and TRBJ1-2, with TRBD1 identical over 9 bases. The J segment lost 3 bases and the V segment lost 2 bases, leaving 5 bases of the junction unmatched. This CDR3 comprises 15 residues. Germline V gene data show CDR1 as SGDLS and CDR2 as YYNGEE. CDR3 nucleotide sequence: TGTGCCAGCAGCGTGGGGGACAGGGAGGACTATGGCTACACCTTC. It specifies CASSVGDREDYGYTF.

Only a few counts were recorded for this clonotype. The J gene is TRBJ2-7, the V gene TRBV7-3, with D tentatively TRBD2 (5 bases). The germline V gene encodes CDR1 SGHTA and CDR2 FQGTGA. Trimming stripped 1 base from V and 5 bases from J, with 15 bases between. The CDR3 has 15 amino acids. CDR3 loop: CASSLMGGLGNEQYF. CDR3 in DNA: TGTGCCAGCAGCTTAATGGGTGGACTGGGGAACGAGCAGTACTTC.

This clonotype was detected only a few times. The rearrangement links TRBV5-1 to TRBJ2-7; TRBD1 is a possible D gene (6 bases). The CDR3 consists of 13 residues. Germline loops: CDR1 SGHRS, CDR2 YFSETQ. V lost 5 bases to trimming and J lost 5 bases, with 14 bases between them. For the CDR3, the DNA is TGCGCCAGCAGGAAGGACAGTCTCGACGAGCAGTACTTC. Translation gives CASRKDSLDEQYF. Full variable domain (missing parts from reference TRBV5-1 and TRBJ2-7): KAGVTQTPRYLIKTRGQQVTLSCSPISGHRSVSWYQQTPGQGLQFLFEYFSETQRNKGNFPGRFSGRQFSNSRSEMNVSTLELGDSALYLCASRKDSLDEQYFGPGTRLTVT.

The chain uses TRBV7-2 and TRBJ2-7, with D maybe TRBD1 (6 bases). Trimming left V 8 bases short and J 0 bases short, with 20 bases between. The CDR3 totals 16 residues. Germline loops: CDR1 SGHTA, CDR2 FQGNSA. The CDR3 sequence is CASGGGSASSSYEQYF. CDR3 DNA sequence: TGTGCCAGCGGTGGGGGCAGCGCGTCAAGCTCCTACGAGCAGTACTTC.

This clonotype was observed at least ten times. The chain carries TRBV7-2 and TRBJ2-1; D is undetermined. Germline CDR1 reads SGHTA; CDR2 reads FQGNSA. V shed 1 base and J shed 2 bases, with 6 bases lying between them. CDR3 length: 14 residues. This CDR3 is CASSLGLTYNEQFF. CDR3 coding DNA: TGTGCCAGCAGCTTAGGGCTAACCTACAATGAGCAGTTCTTC.

The chain uses TRBV9 and TRBJ2-5; D might be TRBD1 or TRBD2, each matching 7 bases. Trimming took 6 bases from V and 11 from J, leaving 29 bases between them. This CDR3 region has 16 residues. Germline V gene lookup returns CDR1 SGDLS and CDR2 YYNGEE. Here the CDR3 DNA reads TGTGCCAGCACCGAGGGGGGGGACAGAGTGTTCAATGAGCAGTACTTC. It is translated as CASTEGGDRVFNEQYF.

CDR3 region: CASSQEGVRTETQYF. The DNA of the CDR3 is TGCGCCAGCAGCCAAGAGGGCGTCAGGACGGAGACCCAGTACTTC. The chain carries TRBV4-1 and TRBJ2-7; D is unclear. The better agreement between TRBJ2-5 and the DNA end casts doubt on the J call. Germline-derived CDR1 and CDR2 are MGHRA and YSYEKL. The CDR3 has 15 amino acids.